This T cell receptor beta chain was found in a study of early T cells in non-severe SARS-CoV-2 infection. Study context: Sequencing targeted bulk RNA from unsorted whole blood, leaving chains unpaired. Study-wide results and caveats: The matching step, a VDJdb search, favored anti-spike CD8 responses and missed private and CD4 specificities.

This CDR3 is 15 amino acids long. The V gene's germline CDR1 is SGDLS and CDR2 YYNGEE. Of note for this clonotype: Its antigen is undetermined. One end of the junction fails to match germline, which may point to a read error.

Individual cDNA molecules received unique molecular identifiers during library preparation. TCRdb independently ran MiXCR on the 5' RACE reads; one entry per CDR3 protein. The sample yields 60,000 to 75,000 distinct CDR3 sequences, about 12% seen once. This TCR was recovered from an adult who was a healthcare worker with PCR-confirmed SARS-CoV-2 infection or an uninfected control (not recorded which). Sequences were obtained from whole blood. The chain joins TRBV9 to TRBJ2-6; D unresolved. The CDR3 spells CASSSDTSGTNVLTF. The CDR3 DNA reads as TGTGCCAGCAGCTCCGACACTTCTGGGACCAACGTCCTGACTTTC.